The 11 T cell receptor beta chains below come from one sample, sequenced in a study of shared clonotypes between healthy human individuals. CD45RO-negative, CCR7-positively selected cells formed the naive CD8 fraction, excluding terminally differentiated effector memory CD45RA+ cells. Here immunoSEQ multiplex PCR was the method, and the copy in TCRdb shows in-frame clones only, minus some. Of about 2.2 million clones listed, about 92% are singletons. Sequencing was done on a sample of naive CD8+ T cells from PBMCs. These receptors originate from a man aged 18 to 30 in good health. Some clones in this sample may be carry-over from other donors' samples.

In this sample, this clone turned up once. The chain couples TRBV28 to TRBJ2-7; D not resolved. The V gene lost 6 bases and the J gene lost 5 bases, with 14 bases spanning the gap. The CDR3 has 13 amino acids. The V gene's germline CDR1 is MDHEN and CDR2 SYDVKM. CDR3 amino acids: CASSRTLVDEQYF. The CDR3 DNA is TGTGCCAGCAGCCGGACCCTGGTAGACGAGCAGTACTTC.

The chain combines TRBV27 with TRBJ2-5, with no clear D. The CDR3 covers 13 residues. Germline lookup yields CDR1 MNHEY and CDR2 SMNVEV (reference sequence). V lost 4 bases to trimming and J lost 2 bases, with 8 bases between them. In nucleotides, the CDR3 is TGTGCCAGCAGTTCCACGGAGCAAGAGACCCAGTACTTC. Amino acids: CASSSTEQETQYF.

The V call is TRBV27, the J call TRBJ2-1; D may be TRBD1 (6 bases). Trimming cost V 5 bases and J 8 bases, with 22 bases left between them. The CDR3 loop spans 16 amino acids. Germline V lookup: CDR1 MNHEY, CDR2 SMNVEV (reference sequence). CDR3 DNA: TGTGCCAGCAGTCTCCTGAAGACAGGACCCTCCGATGAGCAGTTCTTC. This codes for CASSLLKTGPSDEQFF.

The rearrangement joins TRBV10-3 to TRBJ1-4, with 8 bases aligning to TRBD1. Germline CDR1 is ENHRY and CDR2 is SYGVKD. Unmatched junction bases numbered 7, after V lost 3 bases and J lost 7 bases. This CDR3 is 15 amino acids long. CDR3 in amino acids: CAISDPGGTGEKLFF. For the CDR3, the DNA is TGTGCCATCAGTGACCCGGGGGGGACAGGTGAAAAACTGTTTTTT.

CDR3 loop: CAIKSWTPEGETQYF. The DNA for the CDR3 is TGTGCCATCAAATCCTGGACCCCGGAGGGGGAGACCCAGTACTTC. This chain links TRBV10-3 with TRBJ2-5; tentative D call: TRBD2 (6 bases). The germline V and J ends were trimmed by 7 bases and 5 bases, with 20 bases remaining between them. Germline CDR1 and CDR2: ENHRY and SYGVKD. The CDR3 is 15 residues long.

CDR3 region: CASSPGTGYYGYTF. DNA of the CDR3: TGTGCCAGCTCACCCGGGACAGGCTACTATGGCTACACCTTC. The chain recombines TRBV18 with TRBJ1-2; TRBD1 matches 8 bases. V trimming: 3 bases; J trimming: 3 bases; junction bases outside the gene matches: 3. CDR1 and CDR2 from the germline V gene are KGHSH and LQKENI. CDR3 size: 14 residues.

The chain uses TRBV6-5 and TRBJ2-7, with D perhaps TRBD2 (6 bases). Per germline, CDR1 MNHEY and CDR2 SVGAGI. V was clipped by 6 bases and J by 2 bases, with 14 bases between them. CDR3 length equals 14 residues. The DNA for the CDR3 is TGTGCCAGCAGCCCCCCTAGCGACCCCTACGAGCAGTACTTC. Translating gives CASSPPSDPYEQYF.

V is TRBV7-9 and J is TRBJ1-1; D is perhaps TRBD1 (6 bases). The CDR3 sequence is 16 residues long. With 2 bases removed from V and 7 bases from J, the gap between germline ends came to 20 bases. CDR1 SEHNR and CDR2 FQNEAQ come from the germline V gene (reference sequence). CDR3 protein: CASSLNFPGAGNEAFF. In nucleotides, the CDR3 is TGTGCCAGCAGCTTAAATTTTCCGGGGGCAGGTAATGAAGCTTTCTTT.

CDR3 in amino acids: CASTPGGRTEYYYNEQFF. CDR3 bases: TGTGCCAGCACCCCAGGAGGGCGTACCGAATATTACTACAATGAGCAGTTCTTC. V is TRBV27 and J is TRBJ2-1, with TRBD2 as a possible D gene (6 bases). The CDR3 spans 18 residues. Between the trimmed V and J ends, which lost 7 bases and 3 bases, there was a span of 25 bases. CDR1 MNHEY and CDR2 SMNVEV come from the germline V gene (reference sequence).

The chain joins TRBV10-3 to TRBJ2-7; no reliable D call. V was shortened by 0 bases and J by 0 bases, with 6 bases between the two germline ends. The germline V gene encodes CDR1 ENHRY and CDR2 SYGVKD. There are 14 residues in the CDR3. DNA for the CDR3: TGTGCCATCAGTGAGTCTTACAACTCCTACGAGCAGTACTTC. Its translation: CAISESYNSYEQYF.

The rearrangement uses TRBV28 and TRBJ2-7; D is unclear. Germline CDR1 and CDR2: MDHEN and SYDVKM. This CDR3 is 12 amino acids long. V lost 7 bases, J lost 8 bases, and 15 bases lay in between. The CDR3 DNA sequence: TGTGCCAGCAACATCGGTGGGTTCCAGCAGTACTTC. Its translation is CASNIGGFQQYF.